This T cell receptor (beta chain) came from a study of T cell responses to AZD1222 COVID-19 vaccine. Study conclusions and caveats: Two AZD1222 doses significantly raised spike-specific TCR breadth and depth over controls.

A remark on this clone: Its cognate antigen is unknown.

TCRdb keeps only in-frame clones here, not all; method: immunoSEQ multiplex PCR. This table has about 150,000 clones, approximately 86% appearing once. The source was peripheral blood, collected after recovery from COVID-19. The TCR sequence derives from an adult who had recovered from COVID-19.

In nucleotides, the CDR3 is TGTGCCAGCAGCCCAACAGGGGACATCATGAACACTGAAGCTTTCTTT. Translating it yields CASSPTGDIMNTEAFF. V gene TRBV5-6 combines with J gene TRBJ1-1; 7 nucleotides line up with TRBD1. The CDR3 is made up of 16 amino acids. V trimming: 4 bases; J trimming: 0 bases; junction bases outside the gene matches: 9. Looked up from germline, CDR1 is SGHDT and CDR2 is YYEEEE.